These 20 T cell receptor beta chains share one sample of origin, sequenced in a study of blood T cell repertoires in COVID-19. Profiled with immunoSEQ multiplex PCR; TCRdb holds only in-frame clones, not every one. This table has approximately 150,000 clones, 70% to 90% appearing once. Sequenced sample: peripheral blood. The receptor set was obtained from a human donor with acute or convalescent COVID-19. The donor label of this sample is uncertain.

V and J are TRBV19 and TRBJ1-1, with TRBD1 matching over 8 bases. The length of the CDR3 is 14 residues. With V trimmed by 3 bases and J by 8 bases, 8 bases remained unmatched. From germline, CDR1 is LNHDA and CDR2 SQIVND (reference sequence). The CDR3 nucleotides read TGTGCCAGTAGTATGGTGGGACAGGTCGCAGAAGCTTTCTTT. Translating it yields CASSMVGQVAEAFF.

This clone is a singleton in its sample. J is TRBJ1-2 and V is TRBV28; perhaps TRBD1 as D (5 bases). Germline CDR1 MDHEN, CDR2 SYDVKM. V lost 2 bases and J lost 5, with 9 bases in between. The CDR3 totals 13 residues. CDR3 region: CASSLGREYGYTF. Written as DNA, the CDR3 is TGTGCCAGCAGTTTAGGCAGGGAATATGGCTACACCTTC.

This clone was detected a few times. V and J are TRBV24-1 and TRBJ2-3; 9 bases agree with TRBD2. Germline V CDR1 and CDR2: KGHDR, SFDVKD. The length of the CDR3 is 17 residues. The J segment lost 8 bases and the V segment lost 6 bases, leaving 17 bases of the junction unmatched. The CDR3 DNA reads TGTGCCACCAGTCCCCCGCGCCCTAGCGGGACCGGAGGTACGCAGTATTTT. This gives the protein CATSPPRPSGTGGTQYF.

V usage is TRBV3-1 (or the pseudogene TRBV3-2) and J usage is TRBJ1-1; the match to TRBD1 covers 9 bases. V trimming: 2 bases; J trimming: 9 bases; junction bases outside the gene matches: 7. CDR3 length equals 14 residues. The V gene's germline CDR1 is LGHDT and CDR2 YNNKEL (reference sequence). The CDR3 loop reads CASSQPGTGGKAFF. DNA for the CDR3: TGTGCCAGCAGCCAACCAGGAACAGGGGGCAAAGCTTTCTTT.

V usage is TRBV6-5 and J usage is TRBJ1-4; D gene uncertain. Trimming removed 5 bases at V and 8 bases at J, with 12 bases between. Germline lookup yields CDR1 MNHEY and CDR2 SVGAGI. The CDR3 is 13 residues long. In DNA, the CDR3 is TGTGCCAGCAGTCCGGTGCCCCCCGAAAAACTGTTTTTT. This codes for CASSPVPPEKLFF.

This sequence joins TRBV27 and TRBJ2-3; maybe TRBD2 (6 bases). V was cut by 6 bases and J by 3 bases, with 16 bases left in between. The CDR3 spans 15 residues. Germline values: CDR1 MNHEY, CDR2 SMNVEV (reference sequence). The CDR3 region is CASRSIGGNTDTQYF. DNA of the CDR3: TGTGCCAGCAGGTCGATCGGGGGTAATACAGATACGCAGTATTTT.

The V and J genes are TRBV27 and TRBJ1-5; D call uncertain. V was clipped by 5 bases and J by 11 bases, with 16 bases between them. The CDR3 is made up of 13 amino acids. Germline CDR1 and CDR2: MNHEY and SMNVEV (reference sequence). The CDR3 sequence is CASSPNNLFAQHF. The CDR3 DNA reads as TGTGCCAGCAGTCCCAACAACCTCTTTGCCCAGCATTTT.

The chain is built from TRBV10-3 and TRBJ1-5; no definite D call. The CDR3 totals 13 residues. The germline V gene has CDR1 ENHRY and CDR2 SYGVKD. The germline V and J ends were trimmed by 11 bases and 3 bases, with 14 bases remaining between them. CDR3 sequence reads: CAGADEPNQPQHF. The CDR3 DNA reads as TGTGCCGGCGCGGATGAGCCCAATCAGCCCCAGCATTTT.

The CDR3 DNA sequence: TGTGCCAGCAGCCATCCGCGGGACCTCTCCGGGGCCAACGTCCTGACTTTC. It yields the protein CASSHPRDLSGANVLTF. The chain combines TRBV11-2 with TRBJ2-6; D is possibly TRBD2 (6 bases). Germline V CDR1 and CDR2: SGHAT, FQNNGV. The V end lost 5 bases, the J end lost 4 bases, and 18 bases lay between the germline ends. CDR3 length equals 17 residues. Supplemented by reference TRBV11-2 and TRBJ2-6, the full variable domain reads EAGVAQSPRYKIIEKRQSVAFWCNPISGHATLYWYQQILGQGPKLLIQFQNNGVVDDSQLPKDRFSAERLKGVDSTLKIQPAKLEDSAVYLCASSHPRDLSGANVLTFGAGSRLTVL.

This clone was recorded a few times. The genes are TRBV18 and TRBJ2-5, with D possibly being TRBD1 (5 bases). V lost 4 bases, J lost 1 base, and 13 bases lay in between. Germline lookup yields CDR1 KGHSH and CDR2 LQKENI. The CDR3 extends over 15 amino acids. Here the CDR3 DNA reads TGTGCCAGCTCACGGTCCCCGGACACCCAAGAGACCCAGTACTTC. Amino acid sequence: CASSRSPDTQETQYF.

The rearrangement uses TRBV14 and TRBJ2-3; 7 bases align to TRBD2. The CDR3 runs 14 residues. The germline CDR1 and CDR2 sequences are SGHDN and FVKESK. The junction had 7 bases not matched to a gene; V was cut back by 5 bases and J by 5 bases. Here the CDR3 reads CASSLRPGGDTQYF. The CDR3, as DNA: TGTGCCAGCAGCTTGCGTCCGGGGGGAGATACGCAGTATTTT.

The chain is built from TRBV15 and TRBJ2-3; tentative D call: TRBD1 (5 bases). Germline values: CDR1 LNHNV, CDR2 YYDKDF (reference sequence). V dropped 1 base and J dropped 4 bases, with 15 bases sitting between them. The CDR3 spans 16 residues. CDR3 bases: TGTGCCACCAGCAGAGGTGACAGAAAGGGGCCAGATACGCAGTATTTT. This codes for CATSRGDRKGPDTQYF.

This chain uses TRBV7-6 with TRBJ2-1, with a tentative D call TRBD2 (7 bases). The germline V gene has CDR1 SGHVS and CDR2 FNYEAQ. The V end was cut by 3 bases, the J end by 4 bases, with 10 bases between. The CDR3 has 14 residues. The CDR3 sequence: CASSFGGQYNEQFF. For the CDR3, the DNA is TGTGCCAGCAGCTTCGGGGGGCAATACAATGAGCAGTTCTTC. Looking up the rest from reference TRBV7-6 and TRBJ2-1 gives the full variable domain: GAGVSQSPRYKVTKRGQDVALRCDPISGHVSLYWYRQALGQGPEFLTYFNYEAQQDKSGLPNDRFSAERPEGSISTLTIQRTEQRDSAMYRCASSFGGQYNEQFFGPGTRLTVL.

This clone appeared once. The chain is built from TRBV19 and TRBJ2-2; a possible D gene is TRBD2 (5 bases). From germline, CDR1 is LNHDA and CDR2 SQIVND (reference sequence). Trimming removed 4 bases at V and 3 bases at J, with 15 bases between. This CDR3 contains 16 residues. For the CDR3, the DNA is TGTGCCAGTAGTACCCCAGAAGGGCGGGACACCGGGGAGCTGTTTTTT. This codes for CASSTPEGRDTGELFF.

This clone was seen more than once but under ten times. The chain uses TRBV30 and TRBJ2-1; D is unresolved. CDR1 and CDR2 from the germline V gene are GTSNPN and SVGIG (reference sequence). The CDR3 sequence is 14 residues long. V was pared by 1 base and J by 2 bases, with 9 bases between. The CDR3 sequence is CAWSGGVPYNEQFF. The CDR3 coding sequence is TGTGCCTGGAGTGGAGGAGTGCCCTACAATGAGCAGTTCTTC.

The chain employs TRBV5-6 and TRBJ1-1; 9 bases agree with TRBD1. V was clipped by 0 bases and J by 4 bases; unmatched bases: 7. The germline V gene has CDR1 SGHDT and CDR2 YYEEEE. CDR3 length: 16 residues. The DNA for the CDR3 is TGTGCCAGCAGCTTGGCGATGGGGACAGGGATCACTGAAGCTTTCTTT. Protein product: CASSLAMGTGITEAFF.

In nucleotides, the CDR3 is TGTGCCAGCAGCTTACGGCAGGGGGCAGTCACCGGGGAGCTGTTTTTT. Its protein is CASSLRQGAVTGELFF. V usage is TRBV7-6 and J usage is TRBJ2-2; TRBD1 matches 8 bases. Trimming at V came to 2 bases and at J to 4 bases, leaving 6 bases not matched to a gene. Germline-derived CDR1 and CDR2 are SGHVS and FNYEAQ. This CDR3 contains 16 residues.

CDR3 amino acids: CASSLVSQGPSGYTF. DNA for the CDR3: TGTGCCAGCAGCTTAGTTTCTCAGGGTCCGAGCGGCTACACCTTC. This chain links TRBV7-2 with TRBJ1-2; weak D call: TRBD1 (5 bases). Germline V lookup: CDR1 SGHTA, CDR2 FQGNSA. With 1 base removed from V and 8 bases from J, the gap between germline ends came to 17 bases. There are 15 residues in the CDR3.

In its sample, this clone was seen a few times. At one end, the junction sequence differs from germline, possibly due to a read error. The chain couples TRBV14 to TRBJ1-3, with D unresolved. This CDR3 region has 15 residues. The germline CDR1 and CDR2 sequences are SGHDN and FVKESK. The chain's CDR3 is CASSQDLRAGNTIYF. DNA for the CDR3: TGTGCCAGCAGTCAAGACCTACGAGCTGGAAACACCATATATTTT.

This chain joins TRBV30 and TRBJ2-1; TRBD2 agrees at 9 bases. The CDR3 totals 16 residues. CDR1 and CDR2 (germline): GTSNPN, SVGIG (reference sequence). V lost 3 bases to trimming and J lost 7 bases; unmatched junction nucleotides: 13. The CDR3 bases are TGTGCCTGGAGAGGACGAGGCGGGGGGGCAGTAAATGAGCAGTTCTTC. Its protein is CAWRGRGGGAVNEQFF.